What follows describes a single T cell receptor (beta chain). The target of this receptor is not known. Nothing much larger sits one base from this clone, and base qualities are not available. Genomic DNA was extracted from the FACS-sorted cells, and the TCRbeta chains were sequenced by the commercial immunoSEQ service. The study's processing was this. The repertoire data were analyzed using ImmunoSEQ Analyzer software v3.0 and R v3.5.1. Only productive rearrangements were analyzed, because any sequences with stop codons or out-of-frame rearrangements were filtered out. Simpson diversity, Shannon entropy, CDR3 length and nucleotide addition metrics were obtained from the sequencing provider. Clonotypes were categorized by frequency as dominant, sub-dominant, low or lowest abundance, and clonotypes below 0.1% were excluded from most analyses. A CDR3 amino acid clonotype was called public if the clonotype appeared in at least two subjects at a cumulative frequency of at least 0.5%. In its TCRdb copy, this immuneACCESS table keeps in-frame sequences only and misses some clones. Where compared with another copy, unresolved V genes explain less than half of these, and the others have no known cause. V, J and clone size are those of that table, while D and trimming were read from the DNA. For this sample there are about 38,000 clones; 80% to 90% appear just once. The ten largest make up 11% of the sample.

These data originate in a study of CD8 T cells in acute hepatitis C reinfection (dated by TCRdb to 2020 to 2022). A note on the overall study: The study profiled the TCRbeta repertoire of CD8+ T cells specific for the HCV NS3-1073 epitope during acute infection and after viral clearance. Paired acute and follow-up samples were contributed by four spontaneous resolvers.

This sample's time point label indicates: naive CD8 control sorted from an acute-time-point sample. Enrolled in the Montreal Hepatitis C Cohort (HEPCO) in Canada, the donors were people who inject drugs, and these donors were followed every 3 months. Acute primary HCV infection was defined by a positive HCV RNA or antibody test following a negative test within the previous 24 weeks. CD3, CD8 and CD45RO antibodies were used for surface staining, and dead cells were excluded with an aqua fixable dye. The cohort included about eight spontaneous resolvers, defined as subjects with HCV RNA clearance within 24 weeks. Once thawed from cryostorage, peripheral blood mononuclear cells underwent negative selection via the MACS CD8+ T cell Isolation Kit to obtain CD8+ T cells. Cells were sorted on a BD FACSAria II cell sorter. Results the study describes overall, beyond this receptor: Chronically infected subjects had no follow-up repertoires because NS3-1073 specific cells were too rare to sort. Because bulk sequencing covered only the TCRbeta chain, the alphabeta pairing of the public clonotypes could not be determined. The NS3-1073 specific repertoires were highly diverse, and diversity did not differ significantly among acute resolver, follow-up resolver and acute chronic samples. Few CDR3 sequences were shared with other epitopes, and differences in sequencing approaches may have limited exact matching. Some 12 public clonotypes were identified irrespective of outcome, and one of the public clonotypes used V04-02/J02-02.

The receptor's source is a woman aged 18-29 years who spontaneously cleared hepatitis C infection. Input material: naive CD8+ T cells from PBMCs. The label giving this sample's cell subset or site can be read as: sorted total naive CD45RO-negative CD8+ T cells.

The sequenced DNA is TGTGCCAGCAGCCGCGCGGGCTCTGGAAACACCATATATTTT. This sequence encodes CASSRAGSGNTIYF. The rearranged chain carries TRBV11-1 and TRBJ1-3, with no confident D gene call. The germline ends are 8 bases apart after V is trimmed by 5 bases and J by 0 bases. CDR1 SGHAT and CDR2 FQDESV were looked up in the germline V gene (reference sequence). The CDR3 runs 14 amino acids, cysteine and phenylalanine included. Here the CDR3 DNA is all that survives: 42 bases in frame from base 1.